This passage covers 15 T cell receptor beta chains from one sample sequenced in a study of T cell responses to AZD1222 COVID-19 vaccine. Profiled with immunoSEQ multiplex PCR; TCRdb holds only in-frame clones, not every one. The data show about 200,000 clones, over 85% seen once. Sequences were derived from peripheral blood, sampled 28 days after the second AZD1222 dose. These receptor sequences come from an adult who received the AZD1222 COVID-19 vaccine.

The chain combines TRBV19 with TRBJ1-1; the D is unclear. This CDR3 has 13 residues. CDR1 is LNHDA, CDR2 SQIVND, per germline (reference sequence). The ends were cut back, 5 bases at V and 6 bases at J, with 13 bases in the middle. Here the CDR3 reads CASSWRGTPEAFF. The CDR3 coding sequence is TGTGCCAGTAGTTGGAGAGGTACCCCTGAAGCTTTCTTT.

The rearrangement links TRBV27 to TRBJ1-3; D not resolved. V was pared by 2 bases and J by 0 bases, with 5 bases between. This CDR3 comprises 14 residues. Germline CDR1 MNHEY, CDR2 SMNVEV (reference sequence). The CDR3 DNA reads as TGTGCCAGCAGTTTAAAGCCCTCTGGAAACACCATATATTTT. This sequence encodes CASSLKPSGNTIYF.

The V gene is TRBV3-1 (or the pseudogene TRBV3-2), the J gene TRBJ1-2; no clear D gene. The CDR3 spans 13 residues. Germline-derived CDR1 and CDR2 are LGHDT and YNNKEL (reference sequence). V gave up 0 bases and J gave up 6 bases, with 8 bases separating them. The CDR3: CASSQDGEHGYTF. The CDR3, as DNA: TGTGCCAGCAGCCAAGACGGGGAGCATGGCTACACCTTC.

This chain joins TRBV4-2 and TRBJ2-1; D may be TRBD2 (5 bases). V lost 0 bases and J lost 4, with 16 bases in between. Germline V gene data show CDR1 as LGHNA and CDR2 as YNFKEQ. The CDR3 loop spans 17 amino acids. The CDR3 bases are TGTGCCAGCAGCCAAGAGGGAGCGAGCGGTTTATACAATGAGCAGTTCTTC. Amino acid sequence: CASSQEGASGLYNEQFF.

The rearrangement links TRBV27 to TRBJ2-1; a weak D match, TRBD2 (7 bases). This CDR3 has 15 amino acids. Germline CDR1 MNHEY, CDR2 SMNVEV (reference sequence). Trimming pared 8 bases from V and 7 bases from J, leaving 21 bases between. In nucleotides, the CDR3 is TGTGCCAGCCGACCTGGGGGGGGCGCGAGAAATGAGCAGTTCTTC. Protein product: CASRPGGGARNEQFF.

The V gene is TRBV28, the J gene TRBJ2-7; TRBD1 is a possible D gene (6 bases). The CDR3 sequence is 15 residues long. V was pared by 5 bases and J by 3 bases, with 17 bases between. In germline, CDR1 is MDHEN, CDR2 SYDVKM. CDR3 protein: CASSGQRVLVYEQYF. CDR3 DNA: TGTGCCAGCAGTGGACAGAGGGTTTTGGTCTACGAGCAGTACTTC.

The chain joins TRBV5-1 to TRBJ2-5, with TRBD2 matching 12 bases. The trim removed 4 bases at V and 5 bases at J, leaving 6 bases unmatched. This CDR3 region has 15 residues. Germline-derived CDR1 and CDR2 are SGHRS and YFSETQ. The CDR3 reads CASSLGLAGMETQYF. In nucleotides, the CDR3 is TGCGCCAGCAGCCTCGGACTAGCGGGGATGGAGACCCAGTACTTC.

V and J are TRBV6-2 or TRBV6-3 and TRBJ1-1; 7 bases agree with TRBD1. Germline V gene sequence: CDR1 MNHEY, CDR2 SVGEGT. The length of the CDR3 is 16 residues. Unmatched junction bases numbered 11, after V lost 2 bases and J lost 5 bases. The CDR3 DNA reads TGTGCCAGCAGTTACCGTGATTTCAGGGGGGGAACTGAAGCTTTCTTT. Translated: CASSYRDFRGGTEAFF.

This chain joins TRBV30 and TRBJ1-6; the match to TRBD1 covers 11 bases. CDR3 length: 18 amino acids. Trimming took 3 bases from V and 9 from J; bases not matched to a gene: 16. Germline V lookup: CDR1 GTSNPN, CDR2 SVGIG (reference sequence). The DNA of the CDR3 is TGTGCCTGGAGCCGGGACAGGGGGTACCCTAAAGTTAGTTCACCCCTCCACTTT. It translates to CAWSRDRGYPKVSSPLHF.

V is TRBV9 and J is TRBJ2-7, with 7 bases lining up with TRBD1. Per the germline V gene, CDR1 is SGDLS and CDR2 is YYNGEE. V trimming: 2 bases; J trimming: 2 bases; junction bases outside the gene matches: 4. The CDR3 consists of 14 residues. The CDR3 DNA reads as TGTGCCAGCAGCGTTAGGACAGGAACCTACGAGCAGTACTTC. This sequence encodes CASSVRTGTYEQYF. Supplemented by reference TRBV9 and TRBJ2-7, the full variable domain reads DSGVTQTPKHLITATGQRVTLRCSPRSGDLSVYWYQQSLDQGLQFLIQYYNGEERAKGNILERFSAQQFPDLHSELNLSSLELGDSALYFCASSVRTGTYEQYFGPGTRLTVT.

The chain's CDR3 is CASRRISDITNQPQHF. The CDR3 region has the DNA TGTGCCAGTAGACGAATTTCCGACATAACAAATCAGCCCCAGCATTTT. The chain has TRBV19 and TRBJ1-5; D unresolved. The CDR3 length is 16 residues. Per germline, CDR1 LNHDA and CDR2 SQIVND (reference sequence). V gave up 6 bases and J gave up 4 bases, with 19 bases separating them.

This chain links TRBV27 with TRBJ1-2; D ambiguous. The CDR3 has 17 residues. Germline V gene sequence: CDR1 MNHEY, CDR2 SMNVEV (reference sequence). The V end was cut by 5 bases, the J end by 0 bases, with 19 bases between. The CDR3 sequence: CASSLRAGGLSNYGYTF. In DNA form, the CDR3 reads TGTGCCAGCAGTCTCCGAGCCGGTGGGTTGTCTAACTATGGCTACACCTTC.

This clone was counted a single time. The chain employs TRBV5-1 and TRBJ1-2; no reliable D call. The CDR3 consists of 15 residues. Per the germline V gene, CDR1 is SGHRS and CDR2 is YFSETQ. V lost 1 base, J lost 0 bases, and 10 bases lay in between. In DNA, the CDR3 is TGCGCCAGCAGCTTGTTACCGAGTCCTAACTATGGCTACACCTTC. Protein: CASSLLPSPNYGYTF.

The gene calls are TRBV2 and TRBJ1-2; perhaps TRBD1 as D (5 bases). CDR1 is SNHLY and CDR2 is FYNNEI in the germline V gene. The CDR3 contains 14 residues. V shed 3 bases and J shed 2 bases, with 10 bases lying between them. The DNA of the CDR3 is TGTGCCAGCAGTGATTGGGGGTTGAACTATGGCTACACCTTC. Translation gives CASSDWGLNYGYTF.

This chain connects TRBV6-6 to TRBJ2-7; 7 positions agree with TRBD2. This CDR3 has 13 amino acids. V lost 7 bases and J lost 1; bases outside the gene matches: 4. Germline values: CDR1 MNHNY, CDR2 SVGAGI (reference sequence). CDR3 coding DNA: TGTGCCAGCATTCGGGGGGAATCCTACGAGCAGTACTTC. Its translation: CASIRGESYEQYF.